What follows are 24 T cell receptor beta chains derived from one specimen sequenced in a study of radiotherapy plus CTLA-4 blockade in lung cancer. TCRdb's copy holds only in-frame clones and misses some; the assay was immunoSEQ multiplex PCR. The sample has more than 80,000 clones, about 84% seen once; the top ten hold roughly 2.5%. The source material was peripheral blood, sampled from a patient treated with radiotherapy plus ipilimumab. These receptors were taken from a human donor with non-small cell lung cancer that progressed on radiotherapy plus ipilimumab. Some clones in this sample may be carry-over from other donors' samples.

The rearrangement joins TRBV9 to TRBJ2-3; 9 bases line up with TRBD1. The CDR3 length is 15 residues. Germline V gene lookup returns CDR1 SGDLS and CDR2 YYNGEE. With V trimmed by 4 bases and J by 5 bases, 8 bases remained unmatched. CDR3 protein: CASSSDRGVGDTQYF. CDR3 nucleotide sequence: TGTGCCAGCAGCTCCGACAGGGGGGTTGGAGATACGCAGTATTTT.

V and J are TRBV11-3 and TRBJ2-7; 8 positions match TRBD1. The trim removed 5 bases at V and 6 bases at J, leaving 9 bases unmatched. CDR3 size: 14 residues. Germline lookup yields CDR1 SGHNT and CDR2 YENEEA. CDR3 DNA sequence: TGTGCCAGCAGCCGAAAAGGACAGGGCGGCGAGCAGTACTTC. It is translated as CASSRKGQGGEQYF.

The chain carries TRBV2 and TRBJ2-7; D is perhaps TRBD2 (7 bases). V lost 7 bases to trimming and J lost 2 bases, with 12 bases between them. The CDR3 extends over 13 amino acids. The V gene's germline CDR1 is SNHLY and CDR2 FYNNEI. The CDR3: CASNGGRTYEQYF. CDR3 sequence (DNA): TGTGCCAGCAACGGGGGGCGGACCTACGAGCAGTACTTC.

The V and J genes are TRBV2 and TRBJ2-5, with D tentatively TRBD1 (6 bases). The CDR3 contains 13 residues. Deletions cut 7 bases from V and 1 base from J, with 10 bases between. CDR1 and CDR2 from the germline V gene are SNHLY and FYNNEI. The CDR3: CASMRTAQETQYF. The CDR3 DNA reads as TGTGCCAGCATGAGGACAGCCCAAGAGACCCAGTACTTC.

The chain links TRBV4-2 to TRBJ2-1; 10 bases match TRBD2. V trimming: 0 bases; J trimming: 1 base; junction bases outside the gene matches: 9. The CDR3 is made up of 19 amino acids. From germline, CDR1 is LGHNA and CDR2 YNFKEQ. The CDR3 bases are TGTGCCAGCAGCCAAGATCCGGATAGCGGGGGGCGTTCCTACAATGAGCAGTTCTTC. Translated, it gives CASSQDPDSGGRSYNEQFF.

The chain has TRBV11-2 and TRBJ2-4; a possible D gene is TRBD1 (6 bases). Germline assignment: CDR1 SGHAT and CDR2 FQNNGV. V lost 8 bases, J lost 1 base, and 9 bases lay in between. CDR3 length: 13 amino acids. The CDR3 DNA reads as TGTGCCAGCCAGGGGTTGGCCAAAAACATTCAGTACTTC. Amino acids: CASQGLAKNIQYF.

This chain uses TRBV7-8 with TRBJ1-3; TRBD1 agrees at 7 bases. V gave up 4 bases and J gave up 7 bases; unmatched junction bases: 7. There are 14 residues in the CDR3. Germline V gene data show CDR1 as SGHVS and CDR2 as FQNEAQ. In DNA, the CDR3 is TGTGCCAGCAGCTCAGGTTCAGGGGGGAACACCATATATTTT. Translation: CASSSGSGGNTIYF.

The genes are TRBV19 and TRBJ1-1, with D unclear. Germline V gives CDR1 LNHDA, CDR2 SQIVND (reference sequence). Between the trimmed V and J ends, which lost 7 bases and 2 bases, there was a span of 20 bases. The CDR3 is 16 amino acids. CDR3 residues: CASKERSVVINTEAFF. CDR3 sequence (DNA): TGTGCCAGTAAGGAAAGGTCGGTAGTTATTAACACTGAAGCTTTCTTT.

The chain is built from TRBV7-9 and TRBJ2-1; perhaps TRBD2 as D (5 bases). This CDR3 contains 15 residues. Per germline, CDR1 SEHNR and CDR2 FQNEAQ (reference sequence). V lost 2 bases to trimming and J lost 7 bases, with 15 bases between them. The CDR3 DNA reads as TGTGCCAGCAGCTTAACTAGGTTCGGCGTGAATGAGCAGTTCTTC. This encodes CASSLTRFGVNEQFF.

V gene TRBV30 combines with J gene TRBJ1-5; possible D gene TRBD1, 5 bases. Germline loops: CDR1 GTSNPN, CDR2 SVGIG (reference sequence). Between the trimmed V and J ends, which lost 4 bases and 4 bases, there was a span of 32 bases. The CDR3 covers 20 residues. The CDR3 DNA follows: TGTGCCTGGACCACCCTTTTAATGTGGGGACCCCCTCTGCAGAATCAGCCCCAGCATTTT. Amino acid sequence: CAWTTLLMWGPPLQNQPQHF.

This chain uses TRBV4-1 with TRBJ2-7; D gene ambiguous. There are 14 residues in the CDR3. Germline values: CDR1 MGHRA, CDR2 YSYEKL. Trimming shortened V by 2 bases and J by 5 bases, and 13 bases separated the two germline ends. The CDR3 sequence is CASSQLHRAHEQYF. In DNA, the CDR3 is TGCGCCAGCAGCCAACTCCACCGCGCCCACGAGCAGTACTTC.

The chain couples TRBV7-2 to TRBJ1-2; no definite D call. V lost 5 bases and J 2 bases, leaving 3 bases between the germline ends. In germline, CDR1 is SGHTA, CDR2 FQGNSA. There are 11 residues in the CDR3. The chain's CDR3 is CASSKNYGYTF. DNA of the CDR3: TGTGCCAGCAGCAAAAACTATGGCTACACCTTC. Complete variable domain (other parts from reference TRBV7-2 and TRBJ1-2): GAGVSQSPSNKVTEKGKDVELRCDPISGHTALYWYRQSLGQGLEFLIYFQGNSAPDKSGLPSDRFSAERTGGSVSTLTIQRTQQEDSAVYLCASSKNYGYTFGSGTRLTVV.

V is TRBV4-3 and J is TRBJ1-1; 8 bases match TRBD1. CDR3 size: 16 residues. V trimming: 1 base; J trimming: 1 base; junction bases outside the gene matches: 5. Germline-derived CDR1 and CDR2 are LGHNA and YSLEER. CDR3 in amino acids: CASSQARDRWNTEAFF. The CDR3 bases are TGCGCCAGCAGCCAAGCCCGGGACAGGTGGAACACTGAAGCTTTCTTT.

This clone showed up just once. This sequence joins TRBV4-3 and TRBJ2-2; D is unresolved. The CDR3 covers 12 residues. Germline lookup yields CDR1 LGHNA and CDR2 YSLEER. The V gene lost 6 bases and the J gene lost 1 base, with 3 bases spanning the gap. The CDR3 loop reads CASRQNTGELFF. DNA for the CDR3: TGCGCCAGCAGACAGAACACCGGGGAGCTGTTTTTT.

This clone appeared once. V gene TRBV2 combines with J gene TRBJ2-5; no firm D call. Trimming pared 5 bases from V and 2 bases from J, leaving 3 bases between. This CDR3 has 11 residues. Germline CDR1 reads SNHLY; CDR2 reads FYNNEI. This CDR3 is CASSKQETQYF. Here the CDR3 DNA reads TGTGCCAGCAGTAAACAAGAGACCCAGTACTTC. Looking up the rest from reference TRBV2 and TRBJ2-5 gives the full variable domain: EPEVTQTPSHQVTQMGQEVILRCVPISNHLYFYWYRQILGQKVEFLVSFYNNEISEKSEIFDDQFSVERPDGSNFTLKIRSTKLEDSAMYFCASSKQETQYFGPGTRLLVL.

The gene calls are TRBV18 and TRBJ2-5; D not certain. V dropped 3 bases and J dropped 2 bases, with 19 bases sitting between them. From germline, CDR1 is KGHSH and CDR2 LQKENI. This CDR3 has 17 residues. The CDR3 loop is CASSPYALTAWQETQYF. Here the CDR3 DNA reads TGTGCCAGCTCACCCTACGCTCTTACCGCGTGGCAAGAGACCCAGTACTTC.

The V call is TRBV16, the J call TRBJ1-5, with TRBD1 as a possible D gene (6 bases). CDR1 is KGHSY, CDR2 FQNENV, per germline. The CDR3 is made up of 15 amino acids. Trimming took 2 bases from V and 1 from J, leaving 9 bases between them. Here the CDR3 reads CASSQHRVSNQPQHF. The CDR3 DNA sequence: TGTGCCAGCAGCCAACACAGGGTAAGCAATCAGCCCCAGCATTTT.

CDR3 bases: TGTGCCAGCAGCCAATTTCCAGACAGTAGCAATCAGCCCCAGCATTTT. It specifies CASSQFPDSSNQPQHF. The chain recombines TRBV16 with TRBJ1-5, with TRBD1 as a possible D gene (5 bases). V shed 1 base and J shed 0 bases, with 10 bases lying between them. The CDR3 contains 16 residues. In germline, CDR1 is KGHSY, CDR2 FQNENV.

This clone was detected only once. The gene calls are TRBV5-4 and TRBJ1-4; 11 nucleotides line up with TRBD1. V lost 4 bases and J lost 7; bases outside the gene matches: 9. The CDR3 runs 16 residues. From germline, CDR1 is SGHNT and CDR2 YYREEE (reference sequence). CDR3: CASSPGWTGGPEKLFF. The CDR3 DNA sequence: TGTGCCAGCAGCCCCGGATGGACAGGGGGCCCTGAAAAACTGTTTTTT.

The CDR3 spells CASSPRQGADEQYF. The CDR3 region has the DNA TGTGCCAGCAGTCCCCGACAGGGGGCGGACGAGCAGTACTTC. The chain combines TRBV6-6 with TRBJ2-7, with 10 bases lining up with TRBD1. Looked up from germline, CDR1 is MNHNY and CDR2 is SVGAGI (reference sequence). Trimming cost V 5 bases and J 5 bases; bases outside gene matches: 6. CDR3 size: 14 residues.

With regard to this clone: The sample contains more than one DNA sequence encoding this CDR3. The chain has TRBV28 and TRBJ2-2; D possibly corresponds to TRBD2 (6 bases). This CDR3 contains 15 residues. Germline-derived CDR1 and CDR2 are MDHEN and SYDVKM. Trimming left V 3 bases short and J 4 bases short, with 12 bases between. Here the CDR3 reads CASSLGGSGTGELFF. The DNA of the CDR3 is TGTGCCAGCAGTTTGGGGGGATCGGGCACCGGGGAGCTGTTTTTT.

The chain couples TRBV7-9 to TRBJ2-5, with TRBD1 matching over 9 bases. Germline-derived CDR1 and CDR2 are SEHNR and FQNEAQ (reference sequence). This CDR3 spans 15 amino acids. The junction had 7 bases not matched to a gene; V was cut back by 5 bases and J by 3 bases. The CDR3: CASSERGQGEETQYF. Here the CDR3 DNA reads TGTGCCAGCAGCGAACGGGGACAGGGAGAAGAGACCCAGTACTTC.

The rearrangement joins TRBV4-2 to TRBJ1-1; unclear D gene. CDR1 is LGHNA and CDR2 is YNFKEQ in the germline V gene. CDR3 size: 16 residues. V shed 3 bases and J shed 1 base, with 15 bases lying between them. CDR3 coding DNA: TGTGCCAGCAGCCATCGCCCCGTCCTGGGGAACACTGAAGCTTTCTTT. This translates into CASSHRPVLGNTEAFF.

This clone appeared once. The rearrangement uses TRBV13 and TRBJ1-1; D is uncertain. The CDR3 spans 13 residues. The germline gives CDR1 PRHDT, CDR2 FYEKMQ (reference sequence). V lost 6 bases to trimming and J lost 1 base, with 9 bases between them. In nucleotides, the CDR3 is TGTGCCAGCAGGCGGGAACCGAACACTGAAGCTTTCTTT. Amino acids: CASRREPNTEAFF. The whole variable domain, remainder taken from reference TRBV13 and TRBJ1-1, is AAGVIQSPRHLIKEKRETATLKCYPIPRHDTVYWYQQGPGQDPQFLISFYEKMQSDKGSIPDRFSAQQFSDYHSELNMSSLELGDSALYFCASRREPNTEAFFGQGTRLTVV.